This T cell receptor (beta chain) was recorded in a study of control samples from healthy donors and cancer patients. Libraries were prepared by immunoSEQ multiplex PCR; TCRdb keeps only in-frame clonotypes and omits some of them. The sample lists under 150,000 clones, around 91% occurring once. CDR3 length: 11 residues. Germline V gene sequence: CDR1 MGHDK, CDR2 SYGVNS. V lost 0 bases and J lost 8, with 1 base in between. This receptor was obtained from a woman between 45 and 60 years old with colorectal cancer. The sequencing input was PBMCs. This chain uses TRBV25-1 with TRBJ2-2; D uncertain. The CDR3 loop is CASSEYGELFF. In nucleotides, the CDR3 is TGTGCCAGCAGTGAATATGGGGAGCTGTTTTTT.